These 5 T cell receptor beta chains originate from one sample sequenced in a study of molecular identifiers for immune sequencing clone quantification. TCRdb re-called the PCR reads through MiXCR, storing one row per CDR3 protein. The repertoire holds under 600,000 distinct CDR3 sequences, with about 25% as singletons. Source material: naive CD8+ T cells from blood, with Jurkat cell RNA spiked in. Subset: FACS-sorted CD8+CD4-CCR7+CD45RA+ naive T cells. These receptors were obtained from a human donor in good health. Some libraries in this study had Jurkat cell RNA spiked in.

In the case of this clonotype: A much larger clone sits a single nucleotide away, making a read error possible. This chain joins TRBV30 and TRBJ1-1; D ambiguous. The CDR3 runs 15 residues. Germline CDR1 and CDR2: GTSNPN and SVGIG (reference sequence). V gave up 4 bases and J gave up 3 bases, with 18 bases separating them. The CDR3 loop reads CAWIPAGELDTEAFF. The CDR3 DNA is TGTGCCTGGATCCCGGCAGGAGAGCTGGACACTGAAGCTTTCTTT.

This clonotype has a count of ten or more. The chain combines TRBV6-5 with TRBJ1-5; no definite D call. Germline values: CDR1 MNHEY, CDR2 SVGAGI. The germline V and J ends were trimmed by 6 bases and 5 bases, with 11 bases remaining between them. This CDR3 is 13 amino acids long. The CDR3 nucleotides read TGTGCCAGCAGCGGGGAGGGTGATCAGCCCCAGCATTTT. This gives the protein CASSGEGDQPQHF.

This clonotype turned up a few times. J is TRBJ2-1 and V is TRBV6-1; D assignment may be TRBD1 or TRBD2 (5 bases each). The length of the CDR3 is 12 residues. Germline loops: CDR1 MNHNS, CDR2 SASEGT. Trimming pared 11 bases from V and 2 bases from J, leaving 10 bases between. The CDR3 DNA reads as TGTGCCTCGGGGCAGACCTACAATGAGCAGTTCTTC. This codes for CASGQTYNEQFF.

The gene calls are TRBV7-9 and TRBJ1-6; weak D call: TRBD1 (6 bases). This CDR3 is built from 15 residues. Trimming cost V 4 bases and J 8 bases, with 15 bases left between them. The germline gives CDR1 SEHNR, CDR2 FQNEAQ (reference sequence). The CDR3 reads CASSSERQGHSPLHF. CDR3 nucleotides: TGTGCCAGCAGCTCAGAGCGGCAGGGGCATTCACCCCTCCACTTT.

The rearrangement joins TRBV7-6 to TRBJ1-4; perhaps TRBD1 as D (6 bases). Per germline, CDR1 SGHVS and CDR2 FNYEAQ. There are 17 residues in the CDR3. The ends were cut back, 5 bases at V and 0 bases at J, with 16 bases in the middle. The CDR3 DNA sequence: TGTGCCAGCAGCCTAAGACAGGTTCAGGCAACTAATGAAAAACTGTTTTTT. It translates to CASSLRQVQATNEKLFF.